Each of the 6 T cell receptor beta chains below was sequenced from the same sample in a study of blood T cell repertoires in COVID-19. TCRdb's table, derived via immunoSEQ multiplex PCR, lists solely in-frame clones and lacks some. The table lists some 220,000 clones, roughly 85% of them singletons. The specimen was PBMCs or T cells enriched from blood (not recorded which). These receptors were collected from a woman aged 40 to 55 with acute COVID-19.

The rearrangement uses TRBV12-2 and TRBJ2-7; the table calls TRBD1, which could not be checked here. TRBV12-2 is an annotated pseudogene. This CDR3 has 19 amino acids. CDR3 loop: CASRKWVPGQGVGSYEQYV. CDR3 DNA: TGTGCAAGTCGTAAATGGGTTCCGGGACAGGGTGTGGGATCCTACGAGCAGTACGTC.

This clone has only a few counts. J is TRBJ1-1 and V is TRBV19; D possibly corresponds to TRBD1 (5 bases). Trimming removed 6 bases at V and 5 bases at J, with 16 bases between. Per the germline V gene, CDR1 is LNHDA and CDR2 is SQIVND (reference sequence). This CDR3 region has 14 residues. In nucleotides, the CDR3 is TGTGCCAGTAGCCTGGTCCTGGGGGGGACTGAAGCTTTCTTT. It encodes CASSLVLGGTEAFF.

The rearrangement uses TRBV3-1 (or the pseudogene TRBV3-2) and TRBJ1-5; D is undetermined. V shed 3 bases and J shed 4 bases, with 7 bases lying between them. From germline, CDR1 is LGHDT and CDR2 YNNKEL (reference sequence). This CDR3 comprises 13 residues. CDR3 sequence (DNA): TGTGCCAGCAGCCATCCCGGGAATCAGCCCCAGCATTTT. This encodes CASSHPGNQPQHF.

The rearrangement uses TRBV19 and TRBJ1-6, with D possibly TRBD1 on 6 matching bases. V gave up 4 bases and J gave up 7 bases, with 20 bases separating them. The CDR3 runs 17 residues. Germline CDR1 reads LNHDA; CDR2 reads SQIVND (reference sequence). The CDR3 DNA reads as TGTGCCAGTAGTACAGTTGGACAGATCTTCAGCAATTCACCCCTCCACTTT. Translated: CASSTVGQIFSNSPLHF.

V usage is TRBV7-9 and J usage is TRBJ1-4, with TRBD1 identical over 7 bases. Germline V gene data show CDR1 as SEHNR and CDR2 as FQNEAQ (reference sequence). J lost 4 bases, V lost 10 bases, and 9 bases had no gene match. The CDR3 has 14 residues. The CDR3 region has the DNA TGTGCCACCCAGAGTAGGGACAGTAATGAAAAACTGTTTTTT. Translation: CATQSRDSNEKLFF.

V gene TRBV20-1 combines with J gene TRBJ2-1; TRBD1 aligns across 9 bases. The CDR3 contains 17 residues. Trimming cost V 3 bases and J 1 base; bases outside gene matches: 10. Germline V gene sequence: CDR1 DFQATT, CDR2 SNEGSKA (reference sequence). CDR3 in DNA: TGCAGTGCTAGTGCCTTCGGACAGGGGACGTCCTACAATGAGCAGTTCTTC. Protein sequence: CSASAFGQGTSYNEQFF.